This is a list of T cell receptor beta chains from one sample in a study of CD8+CD57+ T cells in acquired aplastic anemia. TCRdb re-called the reads with MiXCR, one entry per CDR3 protein. The table shows 89,000 or so distinct CDR3 sequences, with less than 75% occurring only once. Sequenced sample: sorted CD4+, CD8+, or CD8+CD57+ T cells (not recorded which) from PBMCs. These receptors all come from a human donor with aplastic anemia. The CDR3 runs from the conserved cysteine through the conserved F or W. Each record gives: D gene, V gene, clone size, J gene, CDR3 protein, CDR3 DNA. A D gene is named only where the DNA matches it firmly. Clone sizes are given selectively: once, few, many, or a class where the clone is expanded.

NA,TRBV24-1,NA,TRBJ2-2,CATSSLGELFF,TGTGCCACCAGTTCACTCGGGGAGCTGTTTTTT
NA,TRBV19,few,TRBJ1-6,CASSISGSSPLHF,TGTGCCAGTAGTATTTCGGGCTCCTCACCCCTCCACTTT
TRBD2,TRBV4-2,few,TRBJ2-4,CASSQTSGRAVAKNIQYF,TGTGCCAGCAGCCAAACTAGCGGGAGGGCGGTTGCCAAAAACATTCAGTACTTC
TRBD1,TRBV15,NA,TRBJ2-2,CATSRGTGDVGELFF,TGTGCCACCAGCAGAGGGACAGGGGACGTGGGGGAGCTGTTTTTT
NA,TRBV25-1,NA,TRBJ2-1,CASSSLIDFYNEQFF,TGTGCCAGCAGTTCATTGATAGACTTTTACAATGAGCAGTTCTTC
NA,TRBV19,NA,TRBJ2-2,CASLTWTGELFF,TGTGCCAGTCTCACATGGACCGGGGAGCTGTTTTTT
TRBD2,TRBV29-1,NA,TRBJ2-1,CSVEGLAGVGYGNEQFF,TGCAGCGTTGAGGGACTAGCGGGAGTTGGGTACGGCAATGAGCAGTTCTTC
NA,TRBV7-9,NA,TRBJ2-1,CASGLRQYNEQFF,TGTGCCAGCGGCTTAAGGCAGTACAATGAGCAGTTCTTC
NA,TRBV2,NA,TRBJ1-1,CASSDLGGNTEAFF,TGTGCCAGCAGTGATTTGGGGGGGAACACTGAAGCTTTCTTT
NA,TRBV29-1,NA,TRBJ2-7,CSVEDLGGADEQYF,TGCAGCGTTGAAGATCTCGGGGGAGCGGACGAGCAGTACTTC
TRBD1,TRBV6-1,once,TRBJ2-7,CASRRPGGEQYF,TGTGCCAGCCGGAGGCCAGGGGGCGAGCAGTACTTC
NA,TRBV19,NA,TRBJ2-1,CASSISLANEQFF,TGTGCCAGTAGTATATCCCTGGCCAATGAGCAGTTCTTC
TRBD2,TRBV20-1,many,TRBJ2-7,CSARNLAGNEQYF,TGCAGTGCTAGGAATCTAGCGGGGAACGAGCAGTACTTC
NA,TRBV19,NA,TRBJ1-1,CASSMGSTTSEAFF,TGTGCCAGTAGTATGGGGAGCACGACAAGTGAAGCTTTCTTT
TRBD1,TRBV20-1,few,TRBJ1-6,CSARDGGQGNSPLHF,TGCAGTGCTAGAGATGGGGGACAGGGGAATTCACCCCTCCACTTT
NA,TRBV4-3,NA,TRBJ1-2,CASSQEGGRVGGYTF,TGCGCCAGCAGCCAAGAAGGTGGACGGGTGGGAGGCTACACCTTC
TRBD2,TRBV25-1,NA,TRBJ2-1,CASSAILAGEQFF,TGTGCCAGCAGTGCTATTTTAGCGGGGGAGCAGTTCTTC
NA,TRBV7-9,few,TRBJ2-1,CASSLTGNEQFF,TGTGCCAGCAGCTTAACGGGCAATGAGCAGTTCTTC
NA,TRBV6-1,once,TRBJ2-3,CASSDQGGTDTQYF,TGTGCCAGCAGTGACCAAGGGGGCACAGATACGCAGTATTTT
NA,TRBV24-1,NA,TRBJ1-4,CATSVRVSKEKLFF,TGTGCCACCAGTGTTAGGGTGTCTAAAGAAAAACTGTTTTTT
NA,TRBV15,few,TRBJ2-1,CATSRELGEQFF,TGTGCCACCAGCAGAGAATTGGGTGAGCAGTTCTTC
NA,TRBV4-2,medium-sized,TRBJ2-7,CASSQGTGEVYEQYF,TGTGCCAGCAGCCAAGGGACGGGGGAAGTCTACGAGCAGTACTTC
TRBD2,TRBV9,NA,TRBJ2-7,CASSPRSSGKYEQYF,TGTGCCAGCAGCCCCCGGTCTAGCGGGAAGTACGAGCAGTACTTC
NA,TRBV7-9,NA,TRBJ1-6,CASSAHSASPLHF,TGTGCCAGCAGTGCTCACTCGGCGTCACCCCTCCACTTT
NA,TRBV24-1,few,TRBJ2-3,CATSDLTVSTDTQYF,TGTGCCACCAGTGATTTGACCGTTAGCACAGATACGCAGTATTTT
NA,TRBV5-1,NA,TRBJ1-6,CASSLGGSSYNSPLHF,TGCGCCAGCAGCTTGGGAGGGAGCTCCTATAATTCACCCCTCCACTTT
NA,TRBV29-1,NA,TRBJ1-2,CSGTDFPANYGYTF,TGCAGCGGGACCGACTTTCCTGCTAACTATGGCTACACCTTC
NA,TRBV10-3,NA,TRBJ2-3,CAIRGIDTQYF,TGTGCCATCAGGGGGATAGATACGCAGTATTTT
NA,TRBV2,NA,TRBJ1-1,CASSEQPNTEAFF,TGTGCCAGCAGTGAACAGCCGAACACTGAAGCTTTCTTT
TRBD1,TRBV20-1,NA,TRBJ1-2,CSARAQTGGSSYTF,TGCAGTGCTAGAGCGCAGACAGGGGGCAGTAGCTACACCTTC
TRBD1,TRBV7-9,once,TRBJ1-2,CASSTTGASGYTF,TGTGCCAGCAGCACAACAGGGGCGAGTGGCTACACCTTC
NA,TRBV20-1,few,TRBJ2-1,CSARDLFGLGVINEQFF,TGCAGTGCTAGAGATCTGTTCGGTTTGGGGGTGATCAATGAGCAGTTCTTC
NA,TRBV6-5,many,TRBJ2-5,CASSSGNQETQYF,TGTGCCAGCAGTTCGGGTAACCAAGAGACCCAGTACTTC
TRBD2,TRBV13,many,TRBJ2-2,CASSWTSGGAAGELFF,TGTGCCAGCAGCTGGACTAGCGGGGGGGCAGCCGGGGAGCTGTTTTTT
NA,TRBV7-6,NA,TRBJ1-3,CASSLSSGNTIYF,TGTGCCAGCAGCTTAAGCTCTGGAAACACCATATATTTT
NA,TRBV6-4,NA,TRBJ2-1,CASSDSGSGEQFF,TGTGCCAGCAGTGACTCGGGGAGCGGAGAGCAGTTCTTC
NA,TRBV29-1,NA,TRBJ2-7,CSVGPGAYEQYF,TGCAGCGTTGGCCCAGGAGCCTACGAGCAGTACTTC
NA,TRBV2,NA,TRBJ1-6,CASSGSGGPLHF,TGTGCCAGCAGTGGGTCGGGGGGCCCCCTCCACTTT
NA,TRBV19,NA,TRBJ2-3,CASSIAPGGTDTQYF,TGTGCCAGTAGTATAGCCCCAGGGGGCACAGATACGCAGTATTTT